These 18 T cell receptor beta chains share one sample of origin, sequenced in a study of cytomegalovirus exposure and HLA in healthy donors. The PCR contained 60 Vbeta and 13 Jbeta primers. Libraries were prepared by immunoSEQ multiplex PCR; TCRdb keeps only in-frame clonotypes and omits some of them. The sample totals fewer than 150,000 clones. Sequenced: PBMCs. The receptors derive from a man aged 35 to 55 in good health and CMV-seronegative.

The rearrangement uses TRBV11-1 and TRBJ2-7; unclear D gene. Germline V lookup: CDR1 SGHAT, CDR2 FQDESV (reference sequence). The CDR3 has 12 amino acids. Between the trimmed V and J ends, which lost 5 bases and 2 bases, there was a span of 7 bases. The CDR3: CASSLVTYEQYF. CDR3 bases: TGTGCCAGCAGCCTCGTAACCTACGAGCAGTACTTC. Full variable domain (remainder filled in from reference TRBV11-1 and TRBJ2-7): EAEVAQSPRYKITEKSQAVAFWCDPISGHATLYWYRQILGQGPELLVQFQDESVVDDSQLPKDRFSAERLKGVDSTLKIQPAELGDSAMYLCASSLVTYEQYFGPGTRLTVT.

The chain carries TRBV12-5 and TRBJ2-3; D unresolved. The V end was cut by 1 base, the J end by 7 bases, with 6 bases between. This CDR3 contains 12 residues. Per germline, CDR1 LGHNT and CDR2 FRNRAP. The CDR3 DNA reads TGTGCTAGTGGTTTGGGCGGTTATACGCAGTATTTT. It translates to CASGLGGYTQYF.

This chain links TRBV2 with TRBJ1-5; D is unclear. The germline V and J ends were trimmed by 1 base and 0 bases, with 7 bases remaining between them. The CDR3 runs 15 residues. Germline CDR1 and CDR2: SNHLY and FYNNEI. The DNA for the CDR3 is TGTGCCAGCAGTGAAGAACGCTATAGCAATCAGCCCCAGCATTTT. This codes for CASSEERYSNQPQHF. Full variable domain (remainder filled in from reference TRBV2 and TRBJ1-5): EPEVTQTPSHQVTQMGQEVILRCVPISNHLYFYWYRQILGQKVEFLVSFYNNEISEKSEIFDDQFSVERPDGSNFTLKIRSTKLEDSAMYFCASSEERYSNQPQHFGDGTRLSIL.

The CDR3 sequence is CSVGGPETQYF. In DNA form, the CDR3 reads TGCAGCGTTGGAGGGCCGGAGACCCAGTACTTC. The rearrangement joins TRBV29-1 to TRBJ2-5, with a possible D match to TRBD2 (5 bases). V lost 4 bases, J lost 5 bases, and 8 bases lay in between. This CDR3 has 11 amino acids. Germline loops: CDR1 SQVTM, CDR2 ANQGSEA.

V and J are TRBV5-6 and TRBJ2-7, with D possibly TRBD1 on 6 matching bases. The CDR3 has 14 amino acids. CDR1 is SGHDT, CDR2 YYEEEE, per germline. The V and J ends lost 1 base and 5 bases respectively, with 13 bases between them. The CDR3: CASSLRRWGHEQYF. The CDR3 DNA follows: TGTGCCAGCAGCTTGAGGAGATGGGGGCACGAGCAGTACTTC.

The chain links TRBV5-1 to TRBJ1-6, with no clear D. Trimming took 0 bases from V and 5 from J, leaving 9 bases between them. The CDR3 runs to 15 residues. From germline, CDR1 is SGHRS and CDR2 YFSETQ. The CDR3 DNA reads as TGCGCCAGCAGCTTGGTGGCAGTTCATAATTCACCCCTCCACTTT. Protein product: CASSLVAVHNSPLHF.

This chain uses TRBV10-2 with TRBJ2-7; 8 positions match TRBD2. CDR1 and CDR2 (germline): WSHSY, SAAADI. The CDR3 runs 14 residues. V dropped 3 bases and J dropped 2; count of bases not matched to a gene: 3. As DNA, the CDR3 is TGCGCCAGCAGTGACTATAGCGGGGCCTACGAGCAGTACTTC. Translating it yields CASSDYSGAYEQYF.

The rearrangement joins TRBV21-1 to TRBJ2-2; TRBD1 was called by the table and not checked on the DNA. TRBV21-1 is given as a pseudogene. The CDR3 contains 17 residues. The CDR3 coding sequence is TGTGCCAGCAGCAAAGTGGGGCCCAAATGTAACACCGGGGAGCTGTTTTTT. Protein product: CASSKVGPKCNTGELFF.

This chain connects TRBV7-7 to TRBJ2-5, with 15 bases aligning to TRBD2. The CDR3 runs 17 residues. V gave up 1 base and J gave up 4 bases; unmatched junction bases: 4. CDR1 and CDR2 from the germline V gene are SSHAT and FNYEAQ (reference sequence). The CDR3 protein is CASSLGGTSGGRETQYF. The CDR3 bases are TGTGCCAGCAGCTTAGGGGGGACTAGCGGGGGGAGAGAGACCCAGTACTTC.

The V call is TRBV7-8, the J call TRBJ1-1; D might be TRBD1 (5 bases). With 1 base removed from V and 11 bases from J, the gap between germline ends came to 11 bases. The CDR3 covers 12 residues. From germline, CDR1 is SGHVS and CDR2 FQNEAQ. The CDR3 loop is CASSLVQGGAFF. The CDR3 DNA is TGTGCCAGCAGCTTAGTCCAGGGAGGCGCTTTCTTT.

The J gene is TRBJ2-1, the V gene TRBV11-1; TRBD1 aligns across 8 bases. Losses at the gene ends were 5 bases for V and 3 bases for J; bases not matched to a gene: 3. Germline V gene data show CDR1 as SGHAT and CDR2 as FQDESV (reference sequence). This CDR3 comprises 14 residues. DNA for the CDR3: TGTGCCAGCAGCCGTGACAGGGGCTACAATGAGCAGTTCTTC. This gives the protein CASSRDRGYNEQFF.

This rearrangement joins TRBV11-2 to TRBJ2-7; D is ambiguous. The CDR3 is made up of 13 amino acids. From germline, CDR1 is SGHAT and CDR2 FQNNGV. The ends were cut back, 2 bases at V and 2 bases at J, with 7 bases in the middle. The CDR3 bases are TGTGCCAGCAGCTTATCGACACCCTACGAGCAGTACTTC. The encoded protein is CASSLSTPYEQYF.

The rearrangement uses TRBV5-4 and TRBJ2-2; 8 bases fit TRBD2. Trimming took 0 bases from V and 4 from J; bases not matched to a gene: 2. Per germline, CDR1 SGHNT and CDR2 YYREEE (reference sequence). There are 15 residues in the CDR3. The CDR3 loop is CASSLVAGSTGELFF. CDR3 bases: TGTGCCAGCAGCTTGGTAGCGGGGAGCACCGGGGAGCTGTTTTTT.

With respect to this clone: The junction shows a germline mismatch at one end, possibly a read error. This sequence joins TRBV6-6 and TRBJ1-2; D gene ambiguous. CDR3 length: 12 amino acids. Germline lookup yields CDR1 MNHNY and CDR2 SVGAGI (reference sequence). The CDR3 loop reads CASSLSFQEPFF. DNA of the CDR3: TGTGCCAGCAGTTTAAGTTTTCAGGAACCTTTCTTC.

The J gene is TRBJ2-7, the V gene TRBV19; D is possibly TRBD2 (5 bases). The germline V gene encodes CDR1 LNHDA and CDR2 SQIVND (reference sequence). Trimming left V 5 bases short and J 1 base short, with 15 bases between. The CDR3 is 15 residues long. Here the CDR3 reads CASSSLEGLSYEQYF. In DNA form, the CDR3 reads TGTGCCAGTAGTTCCCTCGAGGGTCTTTCCTACGAGCAGTACTTC.

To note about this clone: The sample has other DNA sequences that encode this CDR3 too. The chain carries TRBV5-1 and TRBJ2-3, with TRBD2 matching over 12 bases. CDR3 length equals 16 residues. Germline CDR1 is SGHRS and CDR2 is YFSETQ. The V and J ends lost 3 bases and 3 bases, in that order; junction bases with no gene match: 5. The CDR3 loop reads CASSSGLAGGTDTQYF. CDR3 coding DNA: TGCGCCAGCAGCTCGGGCCTAGCGGGGGGGACAGATACGCAGTATTTT.

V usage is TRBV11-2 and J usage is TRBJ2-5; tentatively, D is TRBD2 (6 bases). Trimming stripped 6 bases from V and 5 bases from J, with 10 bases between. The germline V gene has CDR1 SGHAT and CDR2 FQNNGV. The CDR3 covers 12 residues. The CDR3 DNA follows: TGTGCCAGCAGAGGGGAGGTGGAGACCCAGTACTTC. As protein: CASRGEVETQYF. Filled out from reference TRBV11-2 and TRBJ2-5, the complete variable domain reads EAGVAQSPRYKIIEKRQSVAFWCNPISGHATLYWYQQILGQGPKLLIQFQNNGVVDDSQLPKDRFSAERLKGVDSTLKIQPAKLEDSAVYLCASRGEVETQYFGPGTRLLVL.

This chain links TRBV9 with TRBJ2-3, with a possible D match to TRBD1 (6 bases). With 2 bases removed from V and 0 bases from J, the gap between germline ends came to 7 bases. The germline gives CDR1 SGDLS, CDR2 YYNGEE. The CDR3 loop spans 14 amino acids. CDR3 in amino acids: CASSVDRSTDTQYF. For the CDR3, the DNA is TGTGCCAGCAGCGTGGACAGAAGCACAGATACGCAGTATTTT.